The present entry profiles one T cell receptor (beta chain) with its context. These data originate in a study of TIL therapy for anti-PD-1-resistant metastatic lung cancer. Study context: Median tumor PD-L1 proportion score was approximately 6.3%.

Sequencing used immunoSEQ v3. Produced via immunoSEQ multiplex PCR; TCRdb's table is partial and in-frame only. The table includes approximately 50,000 clones, about 81% detected once. Time point defined: pre-treatment sample, taken before nivolumab and TIL therapy. Germline CDR1 is SGHDN and CDR2 is FVKESK. The CDR3 runs 15 residues. Trimming removed 5 bases from V and 7 bases from J; junction bases left unmatched: 11. The sequences come from blood, collected at baseline. The gene calls are TRBV14 and TRBJ1-2, with 9 bases lining up with TRBD1. This clonotype was obtained from a person aged 25 to 85 with non-small cell lung cancer. CDR3 in amino acids: CASSVGQGPVGGYTF. The CDR3 DNA is TGTGCCAGCAGCGTGGGACAGGGACCCGTCGGTGGCTACACCTTC.